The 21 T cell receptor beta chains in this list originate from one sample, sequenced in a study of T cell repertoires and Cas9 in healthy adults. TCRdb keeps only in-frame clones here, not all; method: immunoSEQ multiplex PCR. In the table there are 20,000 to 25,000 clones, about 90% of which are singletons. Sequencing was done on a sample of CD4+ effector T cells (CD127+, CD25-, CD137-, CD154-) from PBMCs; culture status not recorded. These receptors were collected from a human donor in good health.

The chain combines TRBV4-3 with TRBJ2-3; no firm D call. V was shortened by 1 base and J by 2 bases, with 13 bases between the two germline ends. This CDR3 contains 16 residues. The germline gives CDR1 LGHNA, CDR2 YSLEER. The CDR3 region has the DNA TGCGCCAGCAGCCAAGCTTGGGCCGACAACACAGATACGCAGTATTTT. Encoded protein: CASSQAWADNTDTQYF.

The CDR3 loop reads CASREAGGSYGYTF. Written as DNA, the CDR3 is TGTGCCAGCAGAGAGGCCGGGGGTAGCTATGGCTACACCTTC. This chain connects TRBV4-2 to TRBJ1-2, with D perhaps matching TRBD1 (5 bases). This CDR3 spans 14 amino acids. Trimming pared 6 bases from V and 4 bases from J, leaving 15 bases between. Germline lookup yields CDR1 LGHNA and CDR2 YNFKEQ.

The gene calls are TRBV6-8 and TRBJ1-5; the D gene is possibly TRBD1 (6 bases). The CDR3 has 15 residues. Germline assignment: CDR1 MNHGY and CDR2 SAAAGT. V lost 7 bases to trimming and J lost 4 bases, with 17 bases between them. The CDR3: CASNVKCGTNQPQHF. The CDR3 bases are TGTGCCAGCAATGTTAAATGCGGGACAAATCAGCCCCAGCATTTT.

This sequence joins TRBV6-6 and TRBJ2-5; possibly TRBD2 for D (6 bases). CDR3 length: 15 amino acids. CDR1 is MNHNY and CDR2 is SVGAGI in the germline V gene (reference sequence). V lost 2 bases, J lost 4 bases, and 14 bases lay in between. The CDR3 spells CASSYPQGGRETQYF. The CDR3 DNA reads TGTGCCAGCAGTTACCCTCAGGGAGGCAGAGAGACCCAGTACTTC.

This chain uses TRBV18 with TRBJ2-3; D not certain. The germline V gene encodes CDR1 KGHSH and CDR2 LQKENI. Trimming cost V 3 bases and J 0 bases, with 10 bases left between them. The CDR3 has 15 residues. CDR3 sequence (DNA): TGTGCCAGCTCACCGGTCGGAACTAGCACAGATACGCAGTATTTT. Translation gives CASSPVGTSTDTQYF.

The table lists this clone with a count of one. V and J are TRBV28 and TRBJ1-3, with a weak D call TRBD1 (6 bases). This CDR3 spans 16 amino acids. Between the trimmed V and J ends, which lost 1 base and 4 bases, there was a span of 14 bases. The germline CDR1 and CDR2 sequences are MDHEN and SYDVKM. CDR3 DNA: TGTGCCAGCAGTTTATCCGTATGGCAGGGGGGAAACACCATATATTTT. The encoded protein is CASSLSVWQGGNTIYF. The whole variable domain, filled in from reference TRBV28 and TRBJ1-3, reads DVKVTQSSRYLVKRTGEKVFLECVQDMDHENMFWYRQDPGLGLRLIYFSYDVKMKEKGDIPEGYSVSREKKERFSLILESASTNQTSMYLCASSLSVWQGGNTIYFGEGSWLTVV.

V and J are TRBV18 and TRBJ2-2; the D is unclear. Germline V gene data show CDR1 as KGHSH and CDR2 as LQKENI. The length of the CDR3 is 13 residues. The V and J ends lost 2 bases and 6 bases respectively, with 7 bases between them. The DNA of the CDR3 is TGTGCCAGCTCACCAGTTGCTTCCGGGGAGCTGTTTTTT. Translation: CASSPVASGELFF.

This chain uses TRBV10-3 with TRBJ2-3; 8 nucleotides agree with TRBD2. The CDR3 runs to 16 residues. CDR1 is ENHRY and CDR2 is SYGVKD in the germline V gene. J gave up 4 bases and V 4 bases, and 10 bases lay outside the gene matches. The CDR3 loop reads CAISGRSGAGADTQYF. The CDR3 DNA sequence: TGTGCCATCAGTGGGCGTAGCGGGGCGGGGGCAGATACGCAGTATTTT.

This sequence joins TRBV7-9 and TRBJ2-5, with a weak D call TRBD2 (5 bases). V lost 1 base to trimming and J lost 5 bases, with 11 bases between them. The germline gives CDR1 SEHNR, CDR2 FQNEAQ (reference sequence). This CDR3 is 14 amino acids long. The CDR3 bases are TGTGCCAGCAGCTTAGATGGACTGGTTGAGACCCAGTACTTC. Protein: CASSLDGLVETQYF.

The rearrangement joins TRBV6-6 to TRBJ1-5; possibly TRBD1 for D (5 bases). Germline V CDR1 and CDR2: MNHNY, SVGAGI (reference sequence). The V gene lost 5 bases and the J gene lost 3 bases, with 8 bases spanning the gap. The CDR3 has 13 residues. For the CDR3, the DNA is TGTGCCAGCAGTCACAGGCTCAATCAGCCCCAGCATTTT. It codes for CASSHRLNQPQHF.

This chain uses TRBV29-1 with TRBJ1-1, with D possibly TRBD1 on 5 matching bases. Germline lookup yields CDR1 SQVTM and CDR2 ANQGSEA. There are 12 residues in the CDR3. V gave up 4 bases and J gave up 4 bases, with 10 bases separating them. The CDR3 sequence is CSVAAGTTEAFF. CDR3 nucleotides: TGCAGCGTTGCGGCAGGGACCACTGAAGCTTTCTTT.

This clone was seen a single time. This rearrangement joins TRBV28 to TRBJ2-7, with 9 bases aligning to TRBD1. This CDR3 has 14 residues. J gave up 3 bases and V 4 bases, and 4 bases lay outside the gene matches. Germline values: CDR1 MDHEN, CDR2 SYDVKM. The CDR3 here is CASSSLTGGYEQYV. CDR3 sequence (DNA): TGTGCCAGCAGTTCCCTGACAGGGGGCTACGAGCAGTACGTC.

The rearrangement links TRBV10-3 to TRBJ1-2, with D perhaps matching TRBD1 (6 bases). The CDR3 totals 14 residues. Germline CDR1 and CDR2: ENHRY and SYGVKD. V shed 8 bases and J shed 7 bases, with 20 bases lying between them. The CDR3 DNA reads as TGTGCCATCTTTGAATTGGGGGGCGCGGGTGGCTACACCTTC. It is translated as CAIFELGGAGGYTF.

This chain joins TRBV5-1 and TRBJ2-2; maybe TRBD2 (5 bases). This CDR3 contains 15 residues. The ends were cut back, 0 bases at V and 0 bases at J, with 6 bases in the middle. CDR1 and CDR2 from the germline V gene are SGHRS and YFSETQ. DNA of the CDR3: TGCGCCAGCAGCTTGGCCGGGGCGAACACCGGGGAGCTGTTTTTT. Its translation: CASSLAGANTGELFF.

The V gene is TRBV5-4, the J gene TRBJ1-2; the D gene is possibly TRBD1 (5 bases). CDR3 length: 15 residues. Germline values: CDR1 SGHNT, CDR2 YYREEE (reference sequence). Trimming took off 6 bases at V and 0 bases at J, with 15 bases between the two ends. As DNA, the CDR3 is TGTGCCAGCAACTGGGAGGGGTTTTCTAACTATGGCTACACCTTC. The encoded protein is CASNWEGFSNYGYTF.

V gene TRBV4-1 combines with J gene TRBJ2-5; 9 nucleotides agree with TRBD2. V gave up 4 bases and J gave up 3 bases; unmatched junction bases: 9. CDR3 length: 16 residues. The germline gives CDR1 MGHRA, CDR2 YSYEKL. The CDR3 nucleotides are TGCGCCAGCAGCCGGAAGACTTCTAGCGGGGAAGAGACCCAGTACTTC. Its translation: CASSRKTSSGEETQYF.

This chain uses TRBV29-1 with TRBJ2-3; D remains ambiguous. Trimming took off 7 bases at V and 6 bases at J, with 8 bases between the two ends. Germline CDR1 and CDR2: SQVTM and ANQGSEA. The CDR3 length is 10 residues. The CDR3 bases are TGCAGCGCAAGGCACGATACGCAGTATTTT. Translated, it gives CSARHDTQYF.

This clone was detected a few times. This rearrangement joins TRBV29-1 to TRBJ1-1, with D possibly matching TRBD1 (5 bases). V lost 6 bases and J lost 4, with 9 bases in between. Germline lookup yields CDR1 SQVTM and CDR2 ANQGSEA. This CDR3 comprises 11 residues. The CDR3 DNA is TGCAGCGTAAGTAGGGGCACTGAAGCTTTCTTT. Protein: CSVSRGTEAFF.

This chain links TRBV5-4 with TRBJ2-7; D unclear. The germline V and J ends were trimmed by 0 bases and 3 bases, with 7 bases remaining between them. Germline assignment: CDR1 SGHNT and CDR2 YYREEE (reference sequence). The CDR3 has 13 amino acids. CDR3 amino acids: CASSLDRDYEQYV. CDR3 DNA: TGTGCCAGCAGCTTGGATCGCGACTACGAGCAGTACGTC.

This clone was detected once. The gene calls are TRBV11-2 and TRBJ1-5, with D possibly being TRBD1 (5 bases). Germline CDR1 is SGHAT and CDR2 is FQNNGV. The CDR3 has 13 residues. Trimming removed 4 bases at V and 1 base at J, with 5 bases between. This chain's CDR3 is CASSSGSNQPQHF. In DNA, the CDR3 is TGTGCCAGCAGCTCAGGGAGCAATCAGCCCCAGCATTTT. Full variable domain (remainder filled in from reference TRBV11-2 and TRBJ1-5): EAGVAQSPRYKIIEKRQSVAFWCNPISGHATLYWYQQILGQGPKLLIQFQNNGVVDDSQLPKDRFSAERLKGVDSTLKIQPAKLEDSAVYLCASSSGSNQPQHFGDGTRLSIL.

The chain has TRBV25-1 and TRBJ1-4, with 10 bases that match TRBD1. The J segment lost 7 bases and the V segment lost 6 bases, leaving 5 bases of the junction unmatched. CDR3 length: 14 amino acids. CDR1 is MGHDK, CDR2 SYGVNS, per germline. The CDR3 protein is CASSGTGEAEKLFF. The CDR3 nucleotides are TGTGCCAGCAGCGGGACAGGGGAAGCTGAAAAACTGTTTTTT. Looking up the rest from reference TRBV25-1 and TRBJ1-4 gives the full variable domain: EADIYQTPRYLVIGTGKKITLECSQTMGHDKMYWYQQDPGMELHLIHYSYGVNSTEKGDLSSESTVSRIRTEHFPLTLESARPSHTSQYLCASSGTGEAEKLFFGSGTQLSVL.